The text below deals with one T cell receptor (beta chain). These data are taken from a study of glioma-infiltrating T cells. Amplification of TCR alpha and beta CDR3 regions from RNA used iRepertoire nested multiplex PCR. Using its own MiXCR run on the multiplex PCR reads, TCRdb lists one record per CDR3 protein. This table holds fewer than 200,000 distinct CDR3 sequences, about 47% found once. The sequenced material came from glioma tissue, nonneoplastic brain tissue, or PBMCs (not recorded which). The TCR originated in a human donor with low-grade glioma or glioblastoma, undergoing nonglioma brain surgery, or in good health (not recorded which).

This CDR3 is CASSPTGGEGQFF. In DNA, the CDR3 is TGTGCCAGCTCACCAACGGGGGGCGAAGGGCAGTTCTTC. The rearrangement links TRBV18 to TRBJ2-1; D is possibly TRBD2 (7 bases). Germline lookup yields CDR1 KGHSH and CDR2 LQKENI. This CDR3 has 13 amino acids. V lost 2 bases and J lost 12, with 14 bases in between.